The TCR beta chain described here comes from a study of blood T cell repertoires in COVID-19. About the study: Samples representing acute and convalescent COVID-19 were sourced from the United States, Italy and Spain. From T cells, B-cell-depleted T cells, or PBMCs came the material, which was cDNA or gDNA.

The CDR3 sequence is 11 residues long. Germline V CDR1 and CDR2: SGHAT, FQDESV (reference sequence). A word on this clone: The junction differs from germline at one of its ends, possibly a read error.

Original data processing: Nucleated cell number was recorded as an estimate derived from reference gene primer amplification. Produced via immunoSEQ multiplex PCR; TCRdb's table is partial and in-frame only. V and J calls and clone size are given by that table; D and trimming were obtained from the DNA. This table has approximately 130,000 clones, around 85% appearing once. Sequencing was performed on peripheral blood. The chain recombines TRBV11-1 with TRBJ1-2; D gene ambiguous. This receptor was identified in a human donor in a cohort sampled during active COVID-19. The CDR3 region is CARSFQVGYTF. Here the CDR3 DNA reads TGTGCCCGCAGCTTCCAGGTTGGCTACACCTTC.